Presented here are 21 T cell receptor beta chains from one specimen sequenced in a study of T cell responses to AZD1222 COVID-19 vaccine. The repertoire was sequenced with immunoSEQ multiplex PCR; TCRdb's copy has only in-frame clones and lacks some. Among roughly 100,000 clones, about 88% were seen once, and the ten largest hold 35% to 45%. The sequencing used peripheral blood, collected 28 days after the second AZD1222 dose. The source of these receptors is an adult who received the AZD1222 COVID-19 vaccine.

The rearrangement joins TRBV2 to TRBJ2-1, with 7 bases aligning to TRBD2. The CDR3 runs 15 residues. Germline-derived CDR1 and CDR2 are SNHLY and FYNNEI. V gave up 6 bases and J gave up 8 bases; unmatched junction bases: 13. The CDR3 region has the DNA TGTGCCAGCAGGCGGCGGGAGAAACTTCATGATGAGCAGTTCTTC. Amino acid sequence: CASRRREKLHDEQFF.

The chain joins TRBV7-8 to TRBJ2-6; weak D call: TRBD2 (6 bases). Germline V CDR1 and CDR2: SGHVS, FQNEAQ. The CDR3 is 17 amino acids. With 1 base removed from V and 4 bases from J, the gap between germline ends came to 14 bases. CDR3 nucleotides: TGTGCCAGCAGCTTAGTCGGCGGGGCTGTGGGGGCCAACGTCCTGACTTTC. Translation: CASSLVGGAVGANVLTF.

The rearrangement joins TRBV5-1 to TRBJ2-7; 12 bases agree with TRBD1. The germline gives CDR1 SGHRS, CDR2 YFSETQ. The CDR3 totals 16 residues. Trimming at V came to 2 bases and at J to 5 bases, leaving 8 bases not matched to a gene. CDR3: CASSLPTGTGGDEQYF. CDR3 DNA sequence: TGCGCCAGCAGCTTACCGACCGGGACAGGGGGCGACGAGCAGTACTTC.

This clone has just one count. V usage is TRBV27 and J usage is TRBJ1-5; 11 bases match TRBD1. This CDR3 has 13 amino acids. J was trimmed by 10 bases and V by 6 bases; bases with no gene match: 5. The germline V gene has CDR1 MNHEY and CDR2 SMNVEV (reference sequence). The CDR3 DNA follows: TGTGCCAGCAGCGGACAGGGGGCATATCCCCAGCATTTT. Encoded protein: CASSGQGAYPQHF.

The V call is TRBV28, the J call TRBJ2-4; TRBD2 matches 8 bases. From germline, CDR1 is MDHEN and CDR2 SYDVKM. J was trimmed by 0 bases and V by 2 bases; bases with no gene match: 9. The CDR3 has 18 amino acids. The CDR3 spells CASSLGISGNLAKNIQYF. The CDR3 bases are TGTGCCAGCAGTTTAGGGATTAGCGGGAATCTAGCCAAAAACATTCAGTACTTC.

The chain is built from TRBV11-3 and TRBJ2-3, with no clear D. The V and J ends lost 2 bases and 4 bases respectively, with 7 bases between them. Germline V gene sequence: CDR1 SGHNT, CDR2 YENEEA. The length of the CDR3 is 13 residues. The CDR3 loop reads CASSLLVADTQYF. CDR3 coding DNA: TGTGCCAGCAGCTTACTCGTCGCAGATACGCAGTATTTT. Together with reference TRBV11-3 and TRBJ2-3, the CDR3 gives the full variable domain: EAGVVQSPRYKIIEKKQPVAFWCNPISGHNTLYWYLQNLGQGPELLIRYENEEAVDDSQLPKDRFSAERLKGVDSTLKIQPAELGDSAVYLCASSLLVADTQYFGPGTRLTVL.

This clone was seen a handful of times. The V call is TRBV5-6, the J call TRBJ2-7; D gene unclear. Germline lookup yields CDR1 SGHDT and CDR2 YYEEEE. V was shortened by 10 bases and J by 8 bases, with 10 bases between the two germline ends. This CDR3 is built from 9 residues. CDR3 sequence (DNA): TGTGCCCGTGTGTACAAGCAGTACTTC. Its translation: CARVYKQYF.

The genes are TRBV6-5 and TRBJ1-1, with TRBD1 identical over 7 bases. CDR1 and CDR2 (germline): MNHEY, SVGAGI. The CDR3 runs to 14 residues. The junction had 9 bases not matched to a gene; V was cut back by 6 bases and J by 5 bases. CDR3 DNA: TGTGCCAGCAGGGACGGGCAGGGGGAAACTGAAGCTTTCTTT. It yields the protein CASRDGQGETEAFF.

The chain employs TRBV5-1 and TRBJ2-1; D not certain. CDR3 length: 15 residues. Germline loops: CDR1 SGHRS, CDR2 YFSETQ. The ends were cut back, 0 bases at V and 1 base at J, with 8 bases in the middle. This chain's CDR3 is CASSLGRVSYNEQFF. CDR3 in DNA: TGCGCCAGCAGCTTGGGACGGGTATCCTACAATGAGCAGTTCTTC.

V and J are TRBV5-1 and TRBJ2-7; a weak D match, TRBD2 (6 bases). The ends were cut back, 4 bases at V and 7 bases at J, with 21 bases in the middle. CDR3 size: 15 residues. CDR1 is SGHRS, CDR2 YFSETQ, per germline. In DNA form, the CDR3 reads TGCGCCAGCAGCCTGGGCCCGTCCGGGAGTTATGAGCAGTACTTC. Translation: CASSLGPSGSYEQYF.

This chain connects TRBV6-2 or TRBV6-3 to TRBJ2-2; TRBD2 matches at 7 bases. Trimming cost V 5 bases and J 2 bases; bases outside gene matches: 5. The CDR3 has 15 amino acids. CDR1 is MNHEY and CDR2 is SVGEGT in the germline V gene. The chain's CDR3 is CASSTWDYNTGELFF. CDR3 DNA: TGTGCCAGCAGTACCTGGGACTACAACACCGGGGAGCTGTTTTTT.

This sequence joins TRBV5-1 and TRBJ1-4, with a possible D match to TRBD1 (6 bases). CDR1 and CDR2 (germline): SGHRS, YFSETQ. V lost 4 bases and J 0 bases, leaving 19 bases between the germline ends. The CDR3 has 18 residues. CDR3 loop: CASSPRAGAVATNEKLFF. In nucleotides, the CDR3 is TGCGCCAGCAGCCCGCGGGCAGGGGCCGTCGCAACTAATGAAAAACTGTTTTTT.

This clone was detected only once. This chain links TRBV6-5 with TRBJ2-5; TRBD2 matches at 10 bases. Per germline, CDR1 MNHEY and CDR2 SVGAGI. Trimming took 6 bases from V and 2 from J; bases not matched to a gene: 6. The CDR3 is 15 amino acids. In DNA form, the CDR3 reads TGTGCCAGCAGGAGGGGACTAGCGCCTCAAGAGACCCAGTACTTC. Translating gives CASRRGLAPQETQYF.

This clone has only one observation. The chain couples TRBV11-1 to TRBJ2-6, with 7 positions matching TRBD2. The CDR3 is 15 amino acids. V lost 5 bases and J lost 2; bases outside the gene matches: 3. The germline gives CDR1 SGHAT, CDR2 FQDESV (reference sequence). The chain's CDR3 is CASSGRGAGANVLTF. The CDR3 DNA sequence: TGTGCCAGCAGCGGACGGGGGGCTGGGGCCAACGTCCTGACTTTC.

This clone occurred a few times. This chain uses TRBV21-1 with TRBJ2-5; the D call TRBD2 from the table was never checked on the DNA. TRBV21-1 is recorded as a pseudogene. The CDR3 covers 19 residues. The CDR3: CASSNVGWTSGRLLETQYF. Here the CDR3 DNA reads TGTGCCAGCAGCAATGTGGGGTGGACTAGCGGGAGACTACTAGAGACCCAGTACTTC.

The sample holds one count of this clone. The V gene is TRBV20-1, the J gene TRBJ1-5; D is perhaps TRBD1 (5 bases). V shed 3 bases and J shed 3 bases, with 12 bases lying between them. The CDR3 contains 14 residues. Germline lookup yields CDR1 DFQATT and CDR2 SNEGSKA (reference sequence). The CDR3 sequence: CSASRTQNNQPQHF. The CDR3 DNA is TGCAGTGCTAGTCGGACACAGAACAATCAGCCCCAGCATTTT.

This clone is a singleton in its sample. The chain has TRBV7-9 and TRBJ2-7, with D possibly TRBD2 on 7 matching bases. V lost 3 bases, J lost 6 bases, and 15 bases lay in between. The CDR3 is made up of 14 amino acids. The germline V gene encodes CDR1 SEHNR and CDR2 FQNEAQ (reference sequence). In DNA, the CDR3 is TGTGCCAGCAGCTTTGGGGGGGCCCTAAGCGAGCAGTACTTC. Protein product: CASSFGGALSEQYF.

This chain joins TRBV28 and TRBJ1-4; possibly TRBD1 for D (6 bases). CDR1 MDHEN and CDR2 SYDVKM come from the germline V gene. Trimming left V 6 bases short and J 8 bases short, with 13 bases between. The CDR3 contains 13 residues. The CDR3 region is CASRPGGGEKLFF. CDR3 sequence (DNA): TGTGCCAGCAGACCGGGAGGGGGGGAAAAACTGTTTTTT.

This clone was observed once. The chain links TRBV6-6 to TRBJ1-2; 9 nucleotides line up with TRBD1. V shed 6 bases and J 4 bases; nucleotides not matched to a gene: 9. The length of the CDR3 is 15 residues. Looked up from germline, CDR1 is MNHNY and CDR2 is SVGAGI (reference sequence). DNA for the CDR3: TGTGCCAGCAGATCCCGACAGGGGGTAGTCTATGGCTACACCTTC. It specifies CASRSRQGVVYGYTF.

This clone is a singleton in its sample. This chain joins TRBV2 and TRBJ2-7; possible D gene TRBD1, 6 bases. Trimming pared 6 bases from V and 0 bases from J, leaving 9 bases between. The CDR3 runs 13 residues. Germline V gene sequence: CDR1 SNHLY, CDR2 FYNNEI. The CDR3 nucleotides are TGTGCCAGCAGCCAGGACAGCTCCTACGAGCAGTACTTC. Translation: CASSQDSSYEQYF.

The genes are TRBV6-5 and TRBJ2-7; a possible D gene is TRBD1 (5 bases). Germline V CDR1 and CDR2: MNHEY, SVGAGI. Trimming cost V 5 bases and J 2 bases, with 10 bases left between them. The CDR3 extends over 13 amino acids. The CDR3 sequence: CASSQGRAYEQYF. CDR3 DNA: TGTGCCAGCAGTCAGGGTCGGGCCTACGAGCAGTACTTC.